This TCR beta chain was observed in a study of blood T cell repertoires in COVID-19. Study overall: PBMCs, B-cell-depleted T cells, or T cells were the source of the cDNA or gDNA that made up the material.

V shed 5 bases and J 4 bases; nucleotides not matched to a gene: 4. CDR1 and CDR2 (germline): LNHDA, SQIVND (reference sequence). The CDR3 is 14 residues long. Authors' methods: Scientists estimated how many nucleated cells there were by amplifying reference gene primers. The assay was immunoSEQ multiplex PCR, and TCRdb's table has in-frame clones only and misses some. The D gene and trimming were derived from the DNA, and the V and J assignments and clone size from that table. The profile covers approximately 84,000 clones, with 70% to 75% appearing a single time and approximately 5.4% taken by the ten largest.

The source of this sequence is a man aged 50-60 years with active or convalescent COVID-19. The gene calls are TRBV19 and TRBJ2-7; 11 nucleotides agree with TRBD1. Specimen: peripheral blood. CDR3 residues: CASSWGQGEYEQYF. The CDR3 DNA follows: TGTGCCAGTAGTTGGGGACAGGGGGAATACGAGCAGTACTTC.